This T cell receptor beta chain was sequenced for a study of post-analysis software for immune sequencing data (dated by TCRdb to about 2015). For context, the study as a whole: Disease courses on record covered relapsing-remitting, secondary progressive and progressive-relapsing multiple sclerosis, though some patients had no subtype annotation. The multiple sclerosis patient repertoires were compared with more than 10 previously published healthy control repertoires from donors aged about 6 to 26 years. A subset of samples was prepared in parallel using single-end sample barcoding, then pooled and co-amplified after Illumina adapter ligation. Here is what the overall study found, with its caveats: Direct clustering with F measure showed strong co-clustering of samples prepared in the same batch, prompting a batch-effect correction. Significantly higher frequencies in patients than in controls were found for a few TRBV segments, including TRBV5-6, TRBV5-1 and TRBV20-1. The multiple sclerosis patient group was slightly younger than the control group. Multiple sclerosis patients had significantly lower normalized Chao1 diversity than controls, a result that suggests substantial peripheral T-cell clonal expansion.

Libraries were built with PCR. This sample was sequenced with an Illumina HiSeq 2500. Unique molecular identifiers were incorporated into TCR beta cDNA libraries to reduce PCR and sequencing biases. Per 1 to 10 million input T cells, some 500,000 cDNA molecules were obtained, such that each molecule approximated one T cell. The same protocol used for the earlier healthy control dataset was applied to prepare and sequence the patient libraries. Within a given batch, samples were prepared together, multiplexed and sequenced on the same HiSeq lane. The paper's processing steps were these. Raw barcoded reads were processed with MIGEC, discarding single-read molecular identifier groups before consensus assembly and CDR3 extraction. VDJtools was used for post-analysis of the clonotype tables, with diversity normalized by down-sampling every dataset to the smallest sample size. To correct batch-related cross-sample contamination, repertoire overlap clustering matched CDR3 amino acid sequences but not nucleotide sequences. TCRdb handled the public reads itself, with Q25 trimming in fastp and clone calling in MiXCR, and kept productive beta chains. Records with the same CDR3 protein are collapsed into one entry carrying the most frequent genes and DNA. TCRdb assigned the V and J calls; the authors' analysis was not used. The sample table shows under 900,000 distinct CDR3 sequences, and about 53% are seen once. The ten largest account for 4.6% of the sample.

Trimming at the junction amounts to 6 bases on V and 2 bases on J, and the germline ends lie 7 bases apart. Its CDR3 holds 12 amino acids, cysteine through phenylalanine. Here the CDR3 DNA is all that survives: 36 bases in frame from base 1. Via the germline V gene (reference sequence), CDR1 is LNHDA and CDR2 SQIVND. To demonstrate the VDJtools post-analysis software, the study profiled TCR beta repertoires from the peripheral blood of about 13 young patients with multiple sclerosis. Multiple sclerosis patients were children and adolescents aged 6 to 15 years. For this clonotype: Its specific antigen is unknown. No much larger clone exists at a distance of one base, and base qualities are not known.

The sequence came from a girl under 18 with multiple sclerosis. The sequenced sample was blood. The chain is made from TRBV19 and TRBJ1-2, with no confidently assigned D gene. The nucleotide sequence reads as follows: TGTGCCAGTAGACGGACCAACTATGGCTACACCTTC. Its protein reads: CASRRTNYGYTF.